This T cell receptor beta chain is from a study of sequential checkpoint blockade in melanoma. Whole-study context: Patients were randomized 1:1 to nivolumab-then-ipilimumab or ipilimumab-then-nivolumab first-line.

The CDR3 length is 13 residues. CDR1 SGHRS and CDR2 YFSETQ come from the germline V gene. V gave up 3 bases and J gave up 5 bases, with 9 bases separating them. Measured with immunoSEQ multiplex PCR; TCRdb has only the in-frame clones, and not every one. The sample includes 30,000 or so clones, less than 85% of them seen just once. Treatment here: randomized to nivolumab then ipilimumab (arm A) or the reverse (arm B). No patient had prior DNA-damaging chemotherapy. From thawed PBMCs, live CD3+CD8+ cells negative for CD19 and CD56 were sorted. The rearrangement uses TRBV5-1 and TRBJ2-1; tentative D call: TRBD1 (6 bases). The source is a human donor with melanoma. Here the sequenced sample was CD8+ T cells sorted from blood (inferred from file names), taken from a patient given nivolumab and ipilimumab in sequence. The CDR3 DNA sequence: TGCGCCAGCAGCTGGGACATCGACAATGAGCAGTTCTTC. It codes for CASSWDIDNEQFF.